This T cell receptor (beta chain) was identified in a study of blood T cell repertoires in COVID-19. Turning to the study itself: PBMCs, B-cell-depleted T cells, or T cells provided the cDNA or gDNA that made up the material.

The CDR3 contains 16 residues. CDR1 and CDR2 (germline): LGHNA, YSLEER. Germline trimming cut 4 bases from V and 5 bases from J; bases unmatched to any gene: 11. Assay used: immunoSEQ multiplex PCR; TCRdb lists only in-frame clones, some missing. This table holds about 140,000 clones, 65% to 90% found once. The genes are TRBV4-3 and TRBJ2-1, with 7 nucleotides matching TRBD2. The clonotype was recovered from a man between 60 and 75 years old with active or convalescent COVID-19. The sequenced material came from peripheral blood. CDR3 residues: CASSPLRGVTNNEQFF. CDR3 nucleotides: TGCGCCAGCAGCCCCCTCCGGGGGGTAACTAACAATGAGCAGTTCTTC.